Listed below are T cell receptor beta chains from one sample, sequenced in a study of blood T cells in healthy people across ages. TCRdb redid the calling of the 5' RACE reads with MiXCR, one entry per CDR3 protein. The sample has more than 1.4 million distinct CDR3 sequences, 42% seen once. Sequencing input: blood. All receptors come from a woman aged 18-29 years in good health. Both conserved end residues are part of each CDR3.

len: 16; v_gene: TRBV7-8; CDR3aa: CASSLLIGGSTDTQYF
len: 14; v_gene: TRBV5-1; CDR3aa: CASSLEPGENEQYF
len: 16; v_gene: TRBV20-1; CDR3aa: CSALKRGREGNNEQFF
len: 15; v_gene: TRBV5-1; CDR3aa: CASSLVGAGGYEQYF
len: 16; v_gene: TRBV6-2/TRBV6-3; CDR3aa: CASSKIPGPRGYEQYF
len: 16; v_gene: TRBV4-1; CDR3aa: CASSQAGTGRFYEQYF
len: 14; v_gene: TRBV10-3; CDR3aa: CAISDGRVGDTQYF
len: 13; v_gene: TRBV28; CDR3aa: CASMGGQIETQYF
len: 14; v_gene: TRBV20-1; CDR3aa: CSASTSGGVETQYF
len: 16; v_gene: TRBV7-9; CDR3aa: CASSLPDRAQQETQYF
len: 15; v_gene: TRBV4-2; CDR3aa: CARDPFRGANTEAFF